This TCR beta chain appears in the sequencing data of a study of cytomegalovirus exposure and HLA in healthy donors. Study-wide background: HLA-typed donors were the source of about 85 million unique TCRs, which an early data release held. Of roughly 360 genotyped donors, around 86% grouped in the Caucasian-associated ancestry cluster. Study-wide points: Productive status was seen about 87% or about 30% of the time for most TCR beta V segments in an earlier analysis. A later analysis reportedly found that, within productive TCRs, an Asian-associated ancestry cluster had fewer N-insertions than the mean observed across the approximately 690 donors.

Unmatched junction bases numbered 8, after V lost 4 bases and J lost 4 bases. This CDR3 is 16 amino acids long. The germline CDR1 and CDR2 sequences are SGHTA and FQGTGA. On this clone: The antigen remains unidentified.

The PCR used 60 Vbeta and 13 Jbeta primers. This table comes from immunoSEQ multiplex PCR, and its TCRdb copy is limited to in-frame clones, with some not included. Of roughly 150,000 clones listed, nearly 70% are singletons. The sample taken for sequencing was PBMCs. The genes are TRBV7-3 and TRBJ2-2; 8 bases are a match to TRBD1. The TCR was taken from a man aged 30 to 39 in good health and CMV-seropositive. The DNA for the CDR3 is TGTGCCAGCAGCTCCCGACAGGGGAAAGGCACCGGGGAGCTGTTTTTT. Translating it yields CASSSRQGKGTGELFF.